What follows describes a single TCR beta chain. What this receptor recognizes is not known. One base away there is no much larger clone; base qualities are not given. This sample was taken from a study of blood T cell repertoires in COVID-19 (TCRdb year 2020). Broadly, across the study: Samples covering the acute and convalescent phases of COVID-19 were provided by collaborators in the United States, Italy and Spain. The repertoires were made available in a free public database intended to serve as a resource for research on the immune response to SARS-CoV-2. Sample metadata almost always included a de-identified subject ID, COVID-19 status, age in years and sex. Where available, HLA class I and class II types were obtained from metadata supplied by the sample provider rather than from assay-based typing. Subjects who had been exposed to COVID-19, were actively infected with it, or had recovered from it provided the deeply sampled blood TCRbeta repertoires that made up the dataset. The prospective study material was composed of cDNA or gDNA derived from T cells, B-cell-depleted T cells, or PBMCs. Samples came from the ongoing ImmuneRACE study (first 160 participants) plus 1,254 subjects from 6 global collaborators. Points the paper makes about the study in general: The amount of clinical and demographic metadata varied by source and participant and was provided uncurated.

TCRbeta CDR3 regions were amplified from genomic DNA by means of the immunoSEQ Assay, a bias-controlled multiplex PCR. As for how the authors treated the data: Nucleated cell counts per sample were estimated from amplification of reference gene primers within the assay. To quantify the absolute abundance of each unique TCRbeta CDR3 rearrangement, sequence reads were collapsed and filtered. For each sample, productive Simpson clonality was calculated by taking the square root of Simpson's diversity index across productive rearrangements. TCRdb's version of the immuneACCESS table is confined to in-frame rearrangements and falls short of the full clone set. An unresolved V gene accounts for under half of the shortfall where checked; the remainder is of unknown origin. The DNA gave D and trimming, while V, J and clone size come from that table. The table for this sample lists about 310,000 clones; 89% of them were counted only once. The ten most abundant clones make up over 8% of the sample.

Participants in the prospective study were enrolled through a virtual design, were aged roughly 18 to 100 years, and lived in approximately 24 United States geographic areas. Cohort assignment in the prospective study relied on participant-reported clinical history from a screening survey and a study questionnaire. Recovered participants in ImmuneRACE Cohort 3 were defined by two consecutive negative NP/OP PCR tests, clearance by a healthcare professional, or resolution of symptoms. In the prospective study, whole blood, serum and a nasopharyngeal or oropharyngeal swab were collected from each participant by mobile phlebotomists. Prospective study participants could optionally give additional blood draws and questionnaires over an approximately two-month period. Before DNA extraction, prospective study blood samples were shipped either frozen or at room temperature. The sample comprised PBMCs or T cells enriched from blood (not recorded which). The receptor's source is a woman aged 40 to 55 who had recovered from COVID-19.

The CDR3 region: CASSQGPGQGTYEQYF. The sequenced DNA: TGCGCCAGCAGCCAAGGCCCCGGACAGGGCACCTACGAGCAGTACTTC. The chain uses TRBV4-3 and TRBJ2-7, and TRBD1 aligns with 8 junction nucleotides. V and J are trimmed by 1 base and 2 bases, and the gene matches miss 7 bases of the junction. CDR1 and CDR2, per the germline V gene, are LGHNA and YSLEER. The CDR3 goes from the cysteine to the phenylalanine over 16 residues. The entry retains the CDR3 DNA only, 48 bases that are in frame from base 1.